The rows below give T cell receptor beta chains drawn from one sample of a study of cytomegalovirus exposure and HLA in healthy donors. Repertoires were generated with immunoSEQ multiplex PCR, while TCRdb's copy carries only in-frame clones and drops some. Of about 190,000 clones in the sample, more than 75% were seen once. Sample: PBMCs. These TCRs come from a young woman in good health and CMV-seronegative. The CDR3 runs from the conserved cysteine through the conserved F or W. D genes are given only for firm matches. The size entry is marked missing in some rows and otherwise reads once, few, many or a size class.

abundance	d_gene	v_gene	j_gene	CDR3aa	CDR3nt
-	-	TRBV27	TRBJ2-3	CASSLRGSTDTQYF	TGTGCCAGCAGTTTGAGGGGGTCGACAGATACGCAGTATTTT
-	-	TRBV5-1	TRBJ1-4	CASSYGGGTNEKLFF	TGCGCCAGCAGCTATGGGGGGGGGACTAATGAAAAACTGTTTTTT
-	-	TRBV5-6	TRBJ1-3	CASSPFPILSGNTIYF	TGTGCCAGCAGCCCATTTCCTATTCTCTCTGGAAACACCATATATTTT
few	-	TRBV10-2	TRBJ1-2	CASNAQGPNYGYTF	TGCGCCAGCAACGCACAGGGACCTAACTATGGCTACACCTTC
once	TRBD2	TRBV5-1	TRBJ2-5	CASSGLAGVEETQYF	TGCGCCAGCAGCGGACTAGCGGGAGTGGAAGAGACCCAGTACTTC
-	-	TRBV9	TRBJ2-7	CASSVAGEAYEQYF	TGTGCCAGCAGCGTAGCGGGAGAAGCCTACGAGCAGTACTTC
-	TRBD1	TRBV7-2	TRBJ1-4	CASSPRTGSSEKLFF	TGTGCCAGCAGCCCGCGGACAGGGTCCTCGGAAAAACTGTTTTTT
-	-	TRBV13	TRBJ1-1	CASSLGDKPEAFF	TGTGCCAGCAGCTTAGGGGACAAACCTGAAGCTTTCTTT
-	-	TRBV29-1	TRBJ2-7	CSVEDPVYEQYF	TGCAGCGTTGAAGATCCCGTATACGAGCAGTACTTC
-	-	TRBV27	TRBJ2-3	CASRTPTGTGDTQYF	TGTGCCAGCAGAACCCCTACGGGAACGGGGGATACGCAGTATTTT
-	TRBD2	TRBV6-6	TRBJ2-1	CASLSGGPYNEQFF	TGTGCCAGCCTTAGCGGGGGACCCTACAATGAGCAGTTCTTC
-	TRBD2	TRBV2	TRBJ2-7	CASRRAAGGGLLYEQYF	TGTGCCAGCAGGCGGGCCGCTGGCGGGGGGCTCCTCTACGAGCAGTACTTC
-	TRBD2	TRBV25-1	TRBJ2-2	CASSGGLAGWGTGELFF	TGTGCCAGCAGTGGGGGACTAGCGGGATGGGGAACCGGGGAGCTGTTTTTT
once	-	TRBV7-7	TRBJ2-5	CASSLGLLETQYF	TGTGCCAGCAGCTTAGGACTACTAGAGACCCAGTACTTC
-	TRBD2	TRBV9	TRBJ2-1	CASSGTSGVDEQFF	TGTGCCAGCAGCGGGACTAGCGGGGTCGATGAGCAGTTCTTC
-	TRBD2	TRBV5-1	TRBJ2-7	CASNPSGGEAEQYF	TGCGCCAGCAACCCCAGCGGGGGCGAGGCCGAGCAGTACTTC
-	TRBD2	TRBV9	TRBJ2-2	CASSLISGANTGELFF	TGTGCCAGCAGCTTGATTAGCGGGGCGAACACCGGGGAGCTGTTTTTT
-	-	TRBV7-9	TRBJ2-1	CASSRFSGSSYNEQFF	TGTGCCAGCAGCCGGTTTAGCGGAAGCTCCTACAATGAGCAGTTCTTC
-	-	TRBV5-1	TRBJ2-7	CASSLNRGGSYEQYF	TGCGCCAGCAGCCTGAACAGGGGAGGATCCTACGAGCAGTACTTC
-	-	TRBV5-1	TRBJ2-3	CASSPSSGSDTQYF	TGCGCCAGCAGCCCGTCTTCGGGGTCAGATACGCAGTATTTT
few	TRBD1	TRBV5-1	TRBJ2-6	CASSWRTGLISGANVLTF	TGCGCCAGCAGCTGGCGGACAGGTTTAATCTCTGGGGCCAACGTCCTGACTTTC
-	TRBD1	TRBV5-1	TRBJ2-7	CASSSGTGSNEQYF	TGCGCCAGCAGCTCGGGGACAGGGTCCAACGAGCAGTACTTC
-	-	TRBV6-5	TRBJ1-1	CASSVGPLTEAFF	TGTGCCAGCAGTGTTGGCCCCCTCACTGAAGCTTTCTTT
-	-	TRBV7-6	TRBJ1-4	CASSNDTAPNEKLFF	TGTGCCAGCAGCAATGACACAGCCCCAAATGAAAAACTGTTTTTT
-	-	TRBV30	TRBJ1-2	CAWTKGLMKGYTF	TGTGCCTGGACTAAGGGGCTGATGAAAGGCTACACCTTC
once	-	TRBV6-1	TRBJ2-7	CASSEARAGMYEQYF	TGTGCCAGCAGTGAAGCCCGGGCAGGGATGTACGAGCAGTACTTC
-	TRBD1	TRBV7-2	TRBJ2-5	CASSPPPPGQRRETQYF	TGTGCCAGCAGCCCCCCCCCGCCGGGACAGAGGAGGGAGACCCAGTACTTC
once	TRBD1	TRBV4-2	TRBJ1-4	CASSLRDSSATNEKLFF	TGTGCCAGCAGCCTCCGGGACAGCAGTGCAACTAATGAAAAACTGTTTTTT
few	-	TRBV2	TRBJ2-7	CASQDRRPYEQYF	TGTGCCAGCCAAGACAGGCGACCCTACGAGCAGTACTTC
once	-	TRBV27	TRBJ2-1	CASSFGLINDQFF	TGTGCCAGCAGTTTTGGACTAATCAATGATCAGTTCTTC
-	-	TRBV5-5	TRBJ2-7	CASSLHDSPSYEQYF	TGTGCCAGCAGCCTCCACGACAGTCCGTCCTACGAGCAGTACTTC
-	TRBD2	TRBV30	TRBJ2-1	CAWSSAGGGEQFF	TGTGCCTGGAGTTCTGCGGGAGGCGGTGAGCAGTTCTTC
-	TRBD2	TRBV27	TRBJ2-1	CASRTPAGADNEQFF	TGTGCCAGCAGGACCCCGGCGGGAGCCGACAATGAGCAGTTCTTC
-	-	TRBV2	TRBJ2-2	CASSELVGGARELFF	TGTGCCAGCAGTGAACTAGTAGGGGGGGCCAGGGAGCTGTTTTTT
-	TRBD2	TRBV29-1	TRBJ2-7	CSVQGGGGAHEQYF	TGCAGCGTACAGGGAGGCGGGGGGGCCCACGAGCAGTACTTC
-	-	TRBV7-6	TRBJ2-6	CASSLDGEGANVLTF	TGTGCCAGCAGCTTAGACGGGGAAGGGGCCAACGTCCTGACTTTC
once	TRBD2	TRBV30	TRBJ2-3	CAWSVMVVAGGRTDTQYF	TGTGCCTGGAGTGTTATGGTTGTAGCGGGAGGCCGCACAGATACGCAGTATTTT
-	-	TRBV18	TRBJ1-6	CASSPRGGNNSPLHF	TGTGCCAGCTCACCACGGGGGGGGAATAATTCACCCCTCCACTTT
-	-	TRBV10-1	TRBJ2-3	CASSESTLRTQYF	TGCGCCAGCAGTGAGTCCACCCTACGTACGCAGTATTTT
-	-	TRBV2	TRBJ2-5	CASNRNGEETQYF	TGTGCCAGCAATAGAAACGGGGAAGAGACCCAGTACTTC
-	-	TRBV14	TRBJ1-1	CASSQEGGSRRNTEAFF	TGTGCCAGCAGCCAAGAGGGAGGATCACGTAGGAACACTGAAGCTTTCTTT
-	TRBD2	TRBV28	TRBJ2-7	CASSPAPGLAGAYEQYF	TGTGCCAGCAGTCCAGCCCCGGGACTAGCGGGAGCCTACGAGCAGTACTTC
-	-	TRBV28	TRBJ2-3	CASSLRVGNTDTQYF	TGTGCCAGCAGTTTACGGGTCGGGAACACAGATACGCAGTATTTT
-	TRBD2	TRBV10-3	TRBJ2-2	CAISAAGGSNTGELFF	TGTGCCATCAGTGCGGCGGGAGGTTCGAACACCGGGGAGCTGTTTTTT